This TCR beta chain was profiled in a study of Ad26.COV2.S vaccination and SARS-CoV-2 variants. Across the study: Donor got 5x10^10 or 1x10^11 viral particles of Ad26.COV2.S.

Indicated treatment: over 15 received Ad26.COV2.S at low or high dose, single or two shots; about 5 received placebo; per-sample allocation not given. Sample collection was performed on day 63 after the first vaccine or placebo injection. At a Boston site, the person donating was an adult of 18-55 years. Germline loops: CDR1 SGHAT, CDR2 FQNNGV. CDR3 size: 14 residues. Trimming took 7 bases from V and 3 from J; bases not matched to a gene: 5. With respect to this clone: Its target is not known.

Broader study findings: Total T cell responses, in the TCR breadth and depth analyses, may have been underestimated.

Clones were sequenced by immunoSEQ multiplex PCR, and TCRdb holds only the in-frame ones, with some missing. This table holds some 350,000 clones, 75% to 90% found once. Sequences were derived from peripheral blood, sampled in a trial of Ad26.COV2.S vaccine versus placebo. The chain couples TRBV11-2 to TRBJ2-5, with TRBD2 identical over 10 bases. The TCR sequence derives from a person between 18 and 65 years old who received the Ad26.COV2.S COVID-19 vaccine or a placebo. The CDR3 protein is CASILAGPKETQYF. As DNA, the CDR3 is TGTGCCAGCATACTAGCGGGACCCAAAGAGACCCAGTACTTC.